These 4 T cell receptor beta chains came from one sample sequenced in a study of identical twins. TCRdb reprocessed the 5' RACE reads with MiXCR, giving one entry per CDR3 protein. The sample consists of around 200,000 distinct CDR3 sequences, approximately 9% of them appearing once. The source material was memory (CD45RO+) T cells sorted from blood. Source of these receptors: a woman younger than 30 in good health.

The chain combines TRBV27 with TRBJ2-1; no clear D gene. V lost 3 bases to trimming and J lost 6 bases, with 9 bases between them. CDR1 and CDR2 (germline): MNHEY, SMNVEV (reference sequence). CDR3 length: 13 amino acids. The CDR3 DNA sequence: TGTGCCAGCAGTTTCAGCAGGTCCAATGAGCAGTTCTTC. It is translated as CASSFSRSNEQFF.

The genes are TRBV27 and TRBJ2-2; a weak D match, TRBD1 (5 bases). CDR3 length: 15 amino acids. CDR1 and CDR2 (germline): MNHEY, SMNVEV (reference sequence). The V end lost 0 bases, the J end lost 0 bases, and 5 bases lay between the germline ends. The chain's CDR3 is CASSLSTANTGELFF. DNA of the CDR3: TGTGCCAGCAGTTTATCGACAGCGAACACCGGGGAGCTGTTTTTT.

The chain couples TRBV6-5 to TRBJ1-2, with TRBD1 matching over 8 bases. Germline trimming cut 7 bases from V and 7 bases from J; bases unmatched to any gene: 11. This CDR3 has 14 residues. Germline V CDR1 and CDR2: MNHEY, SVGAGI. The CDR3 bases are TGTGCCAGCATTCTCACACAGGGGGGCGGTGGCTACACCTTC. It is translated as CASILTQGGGGYTF.

The chain recombines TRBV5-1 with TRBJ2-6; D is unresolved. CDR3 length equals 17 residues. Germline assignment: CDR1 SGHRS and CDR2 YFSETQ. The germline V and J ends were trimmed by 0 bases and 0 bases, with 10 bases remaining between them. This chain's CDR3 is CASSLAARSSGANVLTF. The CDR3 DNA sequence: TGCGCCAGCAGCTTGGCCGCCAGAAGCTCTGGGGCCAACGTCCTGACTTTC.